This TCR beta chain was sequenced for a study of T cell responses to AZD1222 COVID-19 vaccine. Study findings and constraints: Nearly half of unique spike-specific TCRs reportedly avoided B.1.351 and B.1.1.7 mutated regions.

This clone was recorded once. No antigen is known for it. CDR1 is DFQATT, CDR2 SNEGSKA, per germline (reference sequence). This CDR3 has 11 amino acids. The ends were cut back, 3 bases at V and 3 bases at J, with 5 bases in the middle. Clones were read by immunoSEQ multiplex PCR, and TCRdb kept only the in-frame ones, dropping some. Among 70,000 to 95,000 clones listed, 75% to 95% were seen once. The sample here was peripheral blood, taken 28 days after the second AZD1222 dose. The genes are TRBV20-1 and TRBJ1-2; D gene uncertain. This TCR was sampled from an adult who received the AZD1222 COVID-19 vaccine. CDR3 nucleotides: TGCAGTGCTAGTAAGGACTATGGCTACACCTTC. Translating it yields CSASKDYGYTF.